Below, 5 T cell receptor beta chains from the same sample are listed, as sequenced in a study of T cells in Graves' hyperthyroidism and ophthalmopathy (dated by TCRdb to about 2019). The method was multiplex PCR. This sample was sequenced with an Illumina HiSeq 2000. The TCR beta CDR3 regions were amplified from the RNA transcripts. The TCR CDR3 was subjected to a first round of RT-PCR using the HTBI primer set and the Qiagen OneStep RT-PCR kit. The public reads were reanalyzed by TCRdb: fastp trimming at Q25, MiXCR alignment, in-frame beta chains only. Rows are combined by CDR3 protein, so each entry shows the most common genes and DNA. The sample table records some 600,000 distinct CDR3 sequences; 11% to 15% of these occur just once. The ten biggest clones cover about 5.8% of the sample. The sample was blood. The receptors originated from a woman in her twenties or thirties with Graves' hyperthyroidism that later progressed to Graves' ophthalmopathy.

In this sample, this clonotype turned up many times. The chain uses TRBV28 and TRBJ2-1; possibly TRBD2 for D (5 bases). This CDR3 region has 15 residues. With 1 base removed from V and 2 bases from J, the gap between germline ends came to 9 bases. Per the germline V gene, CDR1 is MDHEN and CDR2 is SYDVKM. CDR3 bases: TGTGCCAGCAGTTTATTAGGGAGTGCCTACAATGAGCAGTTCTTC. Translation gives CASSLLGSAYNEQFF.

This clonotype was counted at least ten times. The chain uses TRBV20-1 and TRBJ1-6, with unresolved D. The V end lost 5 bases, the J end lost 5 bases, and 19 bases lay between the germline ends. The CDR3 is 16 amino acids. The germline CDR1 and CDR2 sequences are DFQATT and SNEGSKA (reference sequence). CDR3 protein: CSAPFRMVRDNSPLHF. The CDR3 coding sequence is TGCAGTGCTCCTTTTCGGATGGTCCGGGATAATTCACCCCTCCACTTT.

This clonotype has a count of ten or more. The V and J genes are TRBV6-2 or TRBV6-3 and TRBJ2-7, with D perhaps matching TRBD2 (5 bases). Germline V gene sequence: CDR1 MNHEY, CDR2 SVGEGT. V lost 2 bases and J 3 bases, leaving 17 bases between the germline ends. The CDR3 sequence is 16 residues long. The CDR3 nucleotides read TGTGCCAGCAGTTACGAGGGCGCGGAACTGGACTACGAGCAGTACTTC. Encoded protein: CASSYEGAELDYEQYF.

In this sample, this clonotype turned up many times. Germline and junction disagree at one end, which may indicate a read error. This chain connects TRBV11-2 to TRBJ2-7; possible D gene TRBD1, 6 bases. This CDR3 has 17 amino acids. Germline values: CDR1 SGHAT, CDR2 FQNNGV. CDR3 amino acids: CASSLDEQGVFVDEQYF. Written as DNA, the CDR3 is TGTGCCAGCAGCCTAGACGAACAGGGCGTCTTTGTCGACGAGCAGTACTTC.

The J gene is TRBJ1-6, the V gene TRBV27, with TRBD1 matching 10 bases. V trimming: 5 bases; J trimming: 2 bases; junction bases outside the gene matches: 6. The CDR3 consists of 17 residues. Germline V gives CDR1 MNHEY, CDR2 SMNVEV (reference sequence). The CDR3 region is CASSTRQGAPYNSPLHF. CDR3 in DNA: TGTGCCAGCAGTACTCGACAGGGGGCCCCCTATAATTCACCCCTCCACTTT.